This TCR beta chain is drawn from a study of beta chain features in type 1 diabetes. For this clone: What it recognizes is unknown.

Overall study results and limits: Fewer junction insertions and more nucleotide deletions appeared in type 1 diabetes patients. Shorter templates might be favored by PCR, equally in patients and controls. The naive, central memory and Treg TCRB repertoires of patients appeared to be more similar to one another than those of healthy donors. Among all four CD4+ subsets, Type 1 diabetes patients had TCRB CDR3s that were moderately but significantly shorter.

Reverse transcription of all isolated RNA meant that expressed TCRB transcripts were sequenced. Repertoires were generated with immunoSEQ multiplex PCR, while TCRdb's copy carries only in-frame clones and drops some. The table lists 900,000 or so clones, 15% to 20% of them singletons, with 0.02% to 0.03% in the top ten. The CDR3 totals 16 residues. Germline V gene sequence: CDR1 MDHEN, CDR2 SYDVKM. V was clipped by 5 bases and J by 4 bases; unmatched bases: 10. The sequenced sample consisted of naive CD4+ T cells from blood. V usage is TRBV28 and J usage is TRBJ2-1; 8 bases are shared with TRBD2. This receptor was taken from a young woman in good health. CDR3: CASSAPTSGRYNEQFF. As DNA, the CDR3 is TGTGCCAGCAGTGCACCCACTAGCGGACGATACAATGAGCAGTTCTTC. The full variable domain, completed using reference TRBV28 and TRBJ2-1, is DVKVTQSSRYLVKRTGEKVFLECVQDMDHENMFWYRQDPGLGLRLIYFSYDVKMKEKGDIPEGYSVSREKKERFSLILESASTNQTSMYLCASSAPTSGRYNEQFFGPGTRLTVL.